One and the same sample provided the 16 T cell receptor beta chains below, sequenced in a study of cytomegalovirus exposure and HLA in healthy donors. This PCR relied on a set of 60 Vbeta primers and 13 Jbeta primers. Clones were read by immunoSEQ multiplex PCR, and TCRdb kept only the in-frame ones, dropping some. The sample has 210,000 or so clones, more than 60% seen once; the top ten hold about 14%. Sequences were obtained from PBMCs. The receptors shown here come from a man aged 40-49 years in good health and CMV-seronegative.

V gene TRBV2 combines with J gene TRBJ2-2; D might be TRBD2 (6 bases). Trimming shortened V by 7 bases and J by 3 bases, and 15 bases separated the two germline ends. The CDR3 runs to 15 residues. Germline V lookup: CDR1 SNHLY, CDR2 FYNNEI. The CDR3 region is CASILGTSHTGELFF. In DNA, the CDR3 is TGTGCCAGCATTCTCGGGACTTCTCACACCGGGGAGCTGTTTTTT.

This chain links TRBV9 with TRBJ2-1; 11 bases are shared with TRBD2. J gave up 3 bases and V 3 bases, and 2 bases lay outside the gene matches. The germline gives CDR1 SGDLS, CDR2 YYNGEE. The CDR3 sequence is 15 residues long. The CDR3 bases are TGTGCCAGCAGCGGAGGGACTAGCGGCTACAATGAGCAGTTCTTC. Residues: CASSGGTSGYNEQFF.

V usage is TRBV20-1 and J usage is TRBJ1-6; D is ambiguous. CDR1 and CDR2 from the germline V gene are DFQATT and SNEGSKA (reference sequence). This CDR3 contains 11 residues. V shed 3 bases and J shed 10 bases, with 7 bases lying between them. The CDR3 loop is CSASEESPLHF. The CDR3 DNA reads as TGCAGTGCTAGCGAGGAATCACCCCTCCACTTT.

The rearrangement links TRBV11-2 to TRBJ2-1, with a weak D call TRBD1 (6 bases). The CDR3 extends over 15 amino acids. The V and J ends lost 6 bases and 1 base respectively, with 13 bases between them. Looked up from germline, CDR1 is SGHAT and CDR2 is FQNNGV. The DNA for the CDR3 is TGTGCCAGCAGTCCACAGGGCTTTTCCTACAATGAGCAGTTCTTC. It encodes CASSPQGFSYNEQFF.

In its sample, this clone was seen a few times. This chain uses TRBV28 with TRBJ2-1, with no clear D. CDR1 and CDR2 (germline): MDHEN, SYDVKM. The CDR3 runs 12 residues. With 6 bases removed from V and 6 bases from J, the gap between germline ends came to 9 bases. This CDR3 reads CASRVPGNEQFF. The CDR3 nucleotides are TGTGCCAGCAGGGTGCCGGGCAATGAGCAGTTCTTC.

CDR3 bases: TGTGCCAGCAGCCAGAATACTGAAGCTTTCTTT. It translates to CASSQNTEAFF. The chain joins TRBV7-2 to TRBJ1-1; no firm D call. CDR3 length equals 11 residues. Germline assignment: CDR1 SGHTA and CDR2 FQGNSA. V lost 5 bases and J 5 bases, leaving 6 bases between the germline ends.

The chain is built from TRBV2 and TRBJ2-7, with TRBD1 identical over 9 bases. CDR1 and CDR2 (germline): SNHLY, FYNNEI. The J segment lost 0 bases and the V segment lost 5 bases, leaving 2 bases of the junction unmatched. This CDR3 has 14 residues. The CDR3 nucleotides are TGTGCCAGCAGTCTGACAGGGGGCTCCTACGAGCAGTACTTC. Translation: CASSLTGGSYEQYF.

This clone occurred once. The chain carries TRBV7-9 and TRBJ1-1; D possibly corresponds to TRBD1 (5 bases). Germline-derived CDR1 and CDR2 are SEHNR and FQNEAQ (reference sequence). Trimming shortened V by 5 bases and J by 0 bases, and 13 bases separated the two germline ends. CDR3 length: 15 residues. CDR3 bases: TGTGCCAGCAGCCCAGTCAGGGCTGTGAACACTGAAGCTTTCTTT. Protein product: CASSPVRAVNTEAFF.

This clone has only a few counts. CDR3 protein: CASSLGQQGAGNTIYF. DNA for the CDR3: TGCGCCAGCAGTCTCGGCCAACAGGGCGCCGGAAACACCATATATTTT. V is TRBV5-1 and J is TRBJ1-3, with D possibly matching TRBD1 (6 bases). The V gene lost 5 bases and the J gene lost 4 bases, with 19 bases spanning the gap. This CDR3 is 16 amino acids long. The germline V gene encodes CDR1 SGHRS and CDR2 YFSETQ.

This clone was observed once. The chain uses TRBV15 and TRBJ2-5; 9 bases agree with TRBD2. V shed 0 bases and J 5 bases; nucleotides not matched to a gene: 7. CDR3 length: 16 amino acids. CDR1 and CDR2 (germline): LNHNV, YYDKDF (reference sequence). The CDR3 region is CATSRDRTSAWETQYF. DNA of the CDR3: TGTGCCACCAGCAGAGATCGGACTAGCGCTTGGGAGACCCAGTACTTC.

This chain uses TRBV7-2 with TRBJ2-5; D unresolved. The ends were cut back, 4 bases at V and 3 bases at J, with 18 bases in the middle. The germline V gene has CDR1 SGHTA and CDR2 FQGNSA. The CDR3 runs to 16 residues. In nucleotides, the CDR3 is TGTGCCAGCAGCTCCCTCCTTAGGCGGTCAGAAGAGACCCAGTACTTC. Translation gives CASSSLLRRSEETQYF.

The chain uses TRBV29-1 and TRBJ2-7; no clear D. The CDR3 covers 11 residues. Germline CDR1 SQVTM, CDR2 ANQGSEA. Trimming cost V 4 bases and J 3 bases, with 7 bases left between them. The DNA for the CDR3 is TGCAGCGTTGGCGGATTCTACGAGCAGTACTTC. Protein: CSVGGFYEQYF.

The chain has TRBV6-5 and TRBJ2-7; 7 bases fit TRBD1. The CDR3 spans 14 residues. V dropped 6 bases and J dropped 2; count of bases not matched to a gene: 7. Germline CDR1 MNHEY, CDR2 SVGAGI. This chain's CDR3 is CASSYRQGAYEQYF. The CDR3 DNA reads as TGTGCCAGCAGCTACCGACAGGGCGCCTACGAGCAGTACTTC.

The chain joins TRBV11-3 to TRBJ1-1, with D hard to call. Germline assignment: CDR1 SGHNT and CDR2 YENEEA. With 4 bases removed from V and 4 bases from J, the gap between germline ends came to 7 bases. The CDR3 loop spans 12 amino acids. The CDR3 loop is CASSSGSTEAFF. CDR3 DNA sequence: TGTGCCAGCAGCTCGGGGAGCACTGAAGCTTTCTTT.

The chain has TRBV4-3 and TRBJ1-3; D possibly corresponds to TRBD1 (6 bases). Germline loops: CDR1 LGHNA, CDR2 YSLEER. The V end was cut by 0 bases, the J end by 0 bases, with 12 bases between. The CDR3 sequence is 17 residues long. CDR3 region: CASSQEIRGISGNTIYF. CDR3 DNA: TGCGCCAGCAGCCAAGAAATTAGGGGGATCTCTGGAAACACCATATATTTT.

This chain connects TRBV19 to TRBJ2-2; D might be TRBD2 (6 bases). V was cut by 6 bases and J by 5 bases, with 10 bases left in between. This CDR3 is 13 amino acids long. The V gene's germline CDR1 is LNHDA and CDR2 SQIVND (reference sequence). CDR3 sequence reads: CASSSAGTGELFF. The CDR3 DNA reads TGTGCCAGTAGCTCGGCGGGGACCGGGGAGCTGTTTTTT.